This record concerns one T cell receptor beta chain sequence. This entry is derived from a study of blood T cell repertoires in COVID-19. Background on the study: In each case, the material was cDNA or gDNA derived from T cells, B-cell-depleted T cells, or PBMCs.

The germline gives CDR1 MNHEY, CDR2 SVGAGI. The CDR3 sequence is 13 residues long. Deletions cut 1 base from V and 4 bases from J, with 8 bases between. Sequencing used immunoSEQ multiplex PCR; TCRdb keeps in-frame clones, though not all of them. Of around 160,000 clones listed, over 75% were seen once; the top ten hold about 10%. Recruits, aged roughly 18 to 90 years, lived in 24 US areas. Membership in each cohort depended on participant-reported clinical history. The J gene is TRBJ2-7, the V gene TRBV6-5; D gene ambiguous. The sample comprised PBMCs or T cells enriched from blood (not recorded which). This TCR came from a man aged 45-65 years who had recovered from COVID-19. CDR3 loop: CASSYYGPYEQYF. The CDR3 nucleotides are TGTGCCAGCAGTTACTACGGTCCTTACGAGCAGTACTTC.